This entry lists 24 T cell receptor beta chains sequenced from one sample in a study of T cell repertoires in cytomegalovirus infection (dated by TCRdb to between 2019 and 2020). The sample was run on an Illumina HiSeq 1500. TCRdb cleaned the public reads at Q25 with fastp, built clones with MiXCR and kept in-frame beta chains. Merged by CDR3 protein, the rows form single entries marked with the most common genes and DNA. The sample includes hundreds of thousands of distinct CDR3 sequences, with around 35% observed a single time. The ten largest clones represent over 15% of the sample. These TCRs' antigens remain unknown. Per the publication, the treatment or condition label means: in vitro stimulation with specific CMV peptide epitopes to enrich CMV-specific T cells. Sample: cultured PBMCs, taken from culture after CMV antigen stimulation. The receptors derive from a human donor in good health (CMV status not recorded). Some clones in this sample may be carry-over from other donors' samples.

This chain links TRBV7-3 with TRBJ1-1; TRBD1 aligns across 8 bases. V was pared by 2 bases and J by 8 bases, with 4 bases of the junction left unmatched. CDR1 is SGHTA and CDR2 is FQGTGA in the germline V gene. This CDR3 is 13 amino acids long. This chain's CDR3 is CASSLSRTGEAFF. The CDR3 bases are TGTGCCAGCAGCTTATCCCGGACAGGGGAAGCTTTCTTT.

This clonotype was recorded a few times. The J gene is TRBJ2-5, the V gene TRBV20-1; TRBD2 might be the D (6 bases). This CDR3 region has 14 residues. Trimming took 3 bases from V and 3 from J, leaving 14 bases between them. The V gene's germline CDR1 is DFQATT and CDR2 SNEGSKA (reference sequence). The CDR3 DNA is TGCAGTGCTAGCTGGGGCGCTAGCGAAGAGACCCAGTACTTC. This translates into CSASWGASEETQYF.

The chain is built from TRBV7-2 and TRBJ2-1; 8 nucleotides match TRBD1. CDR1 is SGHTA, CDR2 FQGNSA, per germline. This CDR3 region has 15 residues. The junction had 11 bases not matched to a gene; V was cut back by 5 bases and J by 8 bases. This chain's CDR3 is CASSTRTGFRDEQFF. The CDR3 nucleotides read TGTGCCAGCAGCACGAGGACAGGGTTTCGCGATGAGCAGTTCTTC.

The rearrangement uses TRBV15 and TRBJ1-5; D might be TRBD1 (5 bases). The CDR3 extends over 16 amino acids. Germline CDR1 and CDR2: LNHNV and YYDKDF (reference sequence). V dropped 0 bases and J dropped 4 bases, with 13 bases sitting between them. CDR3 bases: TGTGCCACCAGCAGAGATCGTGCCCGACAGAATCAGCCCCAGCATTTT. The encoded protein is CATSRDRARQNQPQHF.

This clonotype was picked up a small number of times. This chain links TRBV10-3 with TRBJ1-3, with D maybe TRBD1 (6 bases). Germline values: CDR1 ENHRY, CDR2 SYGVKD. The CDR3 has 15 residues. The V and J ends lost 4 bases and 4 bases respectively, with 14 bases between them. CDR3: CAISGTVFAGNTIYF. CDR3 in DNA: TGTGCCATCAGTGGGACAGTATTTGCGGGAAACACCATATATTTT.

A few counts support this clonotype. The CDR3 here is CASRTDDISMNTEAFF. The DNA of the CDR3 is TGTGCCAGCAGGACGGACGATATATCGATGAACACTGAAGCTTTCTTT. The V gene is TRBV12-3 or TRBV12-4, the J gene TRBJ1-1; D call uncertain. V was pared by 6 bases and J by 0 bases, with 17 bases between. The CDR3 loop spans 16 amino acids.

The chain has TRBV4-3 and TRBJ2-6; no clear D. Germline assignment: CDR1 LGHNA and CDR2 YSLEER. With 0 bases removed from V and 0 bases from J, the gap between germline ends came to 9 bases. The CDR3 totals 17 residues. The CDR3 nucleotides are TGCGCCAGCAGCCAAGAAGGCCGGATCTCTGGGGCCAACGTCCTGACTTTC. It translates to CASSQEGRISGANVLTF.

The CDR3 sequence is CASSTRLAVTYEQYF. Written as DNA, the CDR3 is TGTGCCAGCAGCACCAGACTAGCGGTAACCTACGAGCAGTACTTC. V usage is TRBV7-8 and J usage is TRBJ2-7, with 9 positions matching TRBD2. After removal of 5 bases from V and 2 bases from J, the junction contained 7 bases not matched to a gene. The CDR3 is 15 amino acids. The germline gives CDR1 SGHVS, CDR2 FQNEAQ.

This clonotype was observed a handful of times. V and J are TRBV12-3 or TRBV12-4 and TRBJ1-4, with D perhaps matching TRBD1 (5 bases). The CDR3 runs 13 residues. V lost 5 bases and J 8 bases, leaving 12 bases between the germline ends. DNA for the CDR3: TGTGCCAGCAGTCCCTGGGACGGGGAAAAACTGTTTTTT. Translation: CASSPWDGEKLFF.

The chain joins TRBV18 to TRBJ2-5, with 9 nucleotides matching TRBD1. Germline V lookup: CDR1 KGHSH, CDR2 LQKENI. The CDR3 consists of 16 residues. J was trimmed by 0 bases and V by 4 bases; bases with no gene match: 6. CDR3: CASSLGTGNHQETQYF. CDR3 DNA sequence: TGTGCCAGCTCACTCGGGACAGGGAACCACCAAGAGACCCAGTACTTC.

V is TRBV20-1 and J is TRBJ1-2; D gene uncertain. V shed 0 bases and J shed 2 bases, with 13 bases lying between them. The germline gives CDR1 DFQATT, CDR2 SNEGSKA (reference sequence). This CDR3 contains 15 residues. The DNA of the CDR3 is TGCAGTGCTAGAGAGTGGACGTCGGGAAACTATGGCTACACCTTC. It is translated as CSAREWTSGNYGYTF.

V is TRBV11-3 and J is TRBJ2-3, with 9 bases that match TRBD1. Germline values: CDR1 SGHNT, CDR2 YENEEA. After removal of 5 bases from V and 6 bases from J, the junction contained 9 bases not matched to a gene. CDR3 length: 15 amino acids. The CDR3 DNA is TGTGCCAGCAGCCCGGGACAGGGAGCCGAGGATACGCAGTATTTT. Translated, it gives CASSPGQGAEDTQYF.

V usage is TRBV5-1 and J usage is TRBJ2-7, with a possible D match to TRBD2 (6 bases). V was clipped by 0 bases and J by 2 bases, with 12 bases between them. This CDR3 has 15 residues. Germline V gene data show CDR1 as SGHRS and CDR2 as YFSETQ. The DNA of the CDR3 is TGCGCCAGCAGCTTGGGATCTAGCGAAGCCTACGAGCAGTACTTC. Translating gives CASSLGSSEAYEQYF. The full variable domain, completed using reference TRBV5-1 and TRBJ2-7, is KAGVTQTPRYLIKTRGQQVTLSCSPISGHRSVSWYQQTPGQGLQFLFEYFSETQRNKGNFPGRFSGRQFSNSRSEMNVSTLELGDSALYLCASSLGSSEAYEQYFGPGTRLTVT.

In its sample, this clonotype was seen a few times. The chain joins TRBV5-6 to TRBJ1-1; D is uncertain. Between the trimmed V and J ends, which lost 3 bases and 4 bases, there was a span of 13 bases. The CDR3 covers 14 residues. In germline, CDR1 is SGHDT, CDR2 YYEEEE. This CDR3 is CASSWGADITEAFF. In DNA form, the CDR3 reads TGTGCCAGCAGCTGGGGAGCAGATATCACTGAAGCTTTCTTT.

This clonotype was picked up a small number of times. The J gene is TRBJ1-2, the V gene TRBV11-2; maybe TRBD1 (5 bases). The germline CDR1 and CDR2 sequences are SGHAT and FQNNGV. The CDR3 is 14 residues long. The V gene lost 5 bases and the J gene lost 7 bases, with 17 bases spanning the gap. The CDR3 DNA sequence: TGTGCCAGCAGCCTCAGGGAGGAGATTGCTGGCTACACCTTC. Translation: CASSLREEIAGYTF. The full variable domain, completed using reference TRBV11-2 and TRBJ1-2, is EAGVAQSPRYKIIEKRQSVAFWCNPISGHATLYWYQQILGQGPKLLIQFQNNGVVDDSQLPKDRFSAERLKGVDSTLKIQPAKLEDSAVYLCASSLREEIAGYTFGSGTRLTVV.

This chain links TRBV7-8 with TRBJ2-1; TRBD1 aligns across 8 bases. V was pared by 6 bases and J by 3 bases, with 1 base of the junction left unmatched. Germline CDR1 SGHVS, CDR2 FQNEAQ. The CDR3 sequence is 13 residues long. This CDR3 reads CASRDRDYNEQFF. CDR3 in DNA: TGTGCCAGCAGGGACAGGGACTACAATGAGCAGTTCTTC.

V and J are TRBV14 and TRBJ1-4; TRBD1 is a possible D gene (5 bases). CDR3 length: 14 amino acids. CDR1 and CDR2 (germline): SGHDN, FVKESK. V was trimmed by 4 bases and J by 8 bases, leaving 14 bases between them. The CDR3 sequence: CASSPWGVDEKLFF. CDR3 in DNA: TGTGCCAGCAGCCCCTGGGGGGTAGACGAAAAACTGTTTTTT.

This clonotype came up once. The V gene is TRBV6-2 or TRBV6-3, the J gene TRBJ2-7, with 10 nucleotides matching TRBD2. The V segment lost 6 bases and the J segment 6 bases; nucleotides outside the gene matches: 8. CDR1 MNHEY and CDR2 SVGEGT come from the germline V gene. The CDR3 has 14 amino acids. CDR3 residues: CASSEAGGPFEQYF. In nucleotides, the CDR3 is TGTGCCAGCAGCGAAGCGGGAGGGCCATTCGAGCAGTACTTC.

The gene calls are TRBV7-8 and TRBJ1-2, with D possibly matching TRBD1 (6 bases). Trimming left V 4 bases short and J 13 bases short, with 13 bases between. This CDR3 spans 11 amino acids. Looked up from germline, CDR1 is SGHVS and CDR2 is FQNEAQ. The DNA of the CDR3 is TGTGCCAGCAGCTCCGGACAGAGGAGCACCTTC. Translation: CASSSGQRSTF. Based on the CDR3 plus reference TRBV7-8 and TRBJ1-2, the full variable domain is GAGVSQSPRYKVAKRGQDVALRCDPISGHVSLFWYQQALGQGPEFLTYFQNEAQLDKSGLPSDRFFAERPEGSVSTLKIQRTQQEDSAVYLCASSSGQRSTFGSGTRLTVV.

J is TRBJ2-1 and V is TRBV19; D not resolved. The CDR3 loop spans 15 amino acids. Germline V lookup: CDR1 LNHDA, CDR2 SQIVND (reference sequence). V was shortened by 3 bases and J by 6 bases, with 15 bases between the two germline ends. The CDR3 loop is CASSIASAQLNEQFF. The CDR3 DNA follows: TGTGCCAGTAGTATTGCGTCGGCCCAACTCAATGAGCAGTTCTTC.

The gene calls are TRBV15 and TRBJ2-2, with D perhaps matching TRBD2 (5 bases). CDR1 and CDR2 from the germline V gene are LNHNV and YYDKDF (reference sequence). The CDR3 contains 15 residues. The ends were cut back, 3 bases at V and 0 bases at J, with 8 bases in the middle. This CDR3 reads CATSRRETNTGELFF. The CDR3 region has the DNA TGTGCCACCAGCAGGAGGGAAACGAACACCGGGGAGCTGTTTTTT.

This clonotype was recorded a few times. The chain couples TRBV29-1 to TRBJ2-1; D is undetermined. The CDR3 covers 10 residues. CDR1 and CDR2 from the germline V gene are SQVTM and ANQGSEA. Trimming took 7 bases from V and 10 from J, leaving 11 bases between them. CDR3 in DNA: TGCAGCGCCTTACACTCGGAGCAGTTCTTC. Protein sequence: CSALHSEQFF.

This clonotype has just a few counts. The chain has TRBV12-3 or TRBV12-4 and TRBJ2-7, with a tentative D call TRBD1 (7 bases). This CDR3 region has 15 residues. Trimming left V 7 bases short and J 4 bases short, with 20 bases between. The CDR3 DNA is TGTGCCAGCACCCCAGGGGGTAGCGGAAATTACGAGCAGTACTTC. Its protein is CASTPGGSGNYEQYF.

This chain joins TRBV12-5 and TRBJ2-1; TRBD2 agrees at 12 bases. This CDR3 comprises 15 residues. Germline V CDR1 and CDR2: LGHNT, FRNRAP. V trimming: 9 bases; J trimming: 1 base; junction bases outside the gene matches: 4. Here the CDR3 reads CASRLAGVSYNEQFF. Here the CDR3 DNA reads TGTGCTAGCAGACTAGCGGGAGTTTCCTACAATGAGCAGTTCTTC. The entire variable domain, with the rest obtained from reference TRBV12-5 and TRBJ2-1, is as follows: DARVTQTPRHKVTEMGQEVTMRCQPILGHNTVFWYRQTMMQGLELLAYFRNRAPLDDSGMPKDRFSAEMPDATLATLKIQPSEPRDSAVYFCASRLAGVSYNEQFFGPGTRLTVL.